The sequence of this T cell receptor beta chain was determined in a study of sequential checkpoint blockade in melanoma. The treatment: randomized to nivolumab then ipilimumab (arm A) or the reverse (arm B). The CDR3 runs 14 residues. Germline trimming cut 7 bases from V and 6 bases from J; bases unmatched to any gene: 10. In germline, CDR1 is MNHEY, CDR2 SVGAGI. Profiling relied on immunoSEQ multiplex PCR, and the TCRdb table lists in-frame clones only, not all of them. In the table there are under 25,000 clones, 73% of which are singletons. Material: CD8+ T cells sorted from blood (inferred from file names), obtained from a patient given nivolumab and ipilimumab in sequence. The V gene is TRBV6-5, the J gene TRBJ1-2, with 8 bases fitting TRBD1. The sequence was collected from a human donor with melanoma. As DNA, the CDR3 is TGTGCCAGCATTCACCCGGGACAGGCTCATGGCTACACCTTC. Protein: CASIHPGQAHGYTF.